The 17 T cell receptor beta chains reported below all come from one sample, sequenced in a study of CD8 T cells in Susac syndrome. Random hexamers were used to reverse transcribe roughly 0.45 to 1 ug of RNA. TCRdb independently ran MiXCR on the immunoSEQ multiplex PCR reads; one entry per CDR3 protein. The table lists around 270,000 distinct CDR3 sequences, about 91% of them singletons. Material: CD8+ T cells from PBMCs. The receptors were gathered from a human donor with multiple sclerosis.

This chain uses TRBV27 with TRBJ2-5; 9 bases match TRBD2. The CDR3 loop spans 15 amino acids. Germline CDR1 is MNHEY and CDR2 is SMNVEV (reference sequence). Trimming removed 6 bases from V and 4 bases from J; junction bases left unmatched: 9. CDR3 amino acids: CASRIWREGLETQYF. DNA for the CDR3: TGTGCCAGCAGGATTTGGCGGGAGGGATTAGAGACCCAGTACTTC.

The chain carries TRBV10-3 and TRBJ2-1, with 10 bases identical to TRBD2. Trimming cost V 4 bases and J 0 bases; bases outside gene matches: 6. Germline lookup yields CDR1 ENHRY and CDR2 SYGVKD. CDR3 length equals 17 residues. The CDR3 loop is CAISGLAGESSYNEQFF. CDR3 bases: TGTGCCATCAGTGGGCTAGCGGGGGAGAGCTCCTACAATGAGCAGTTCTTC.

J is TRBJ1-5 and V is TRBV6-5, with D unclear. V dropped 10 bases and J dropped 9 bases, with 10 bases sitting between them. This CDR3 has 10 residues. Per germline, CDR1 MNHEY and CDR2 SVGAGI. The CDR3 DNA sequence: TGTGCCACCGGCCTGGGGCCCCAGCATTTT. Protein sequence: CATGLGPQHF.

This clonotype was counted a few times. The chain links TRBV3-1 to TRBJ1-1; no firm D call. Trimming stripped 4 bases from V and 5 bases from J, with 14 bases between. CDR1 is LGHDT and CDR2 is YNNKEL in the germline V gene (reference sequence). There are 14 residues in the CDR3. CDR3 sequence: CASSPDRGWTEAFF. CDR3 sequence (DNA): TGTGCCAGCAGCCCCGACCGTGGGTGGACTGAAGCTTTCTTT.

The chain joins TRBV27 to TRBJ2-1, with D perhaps matching TRBD2 (6 bases). V was pared by 3 bases and J by 6 bases, with 18 bases between. Germline V gene sequence: CDR1 MNHEY, CDR2 SMNVEV (reference sequence). CDR3 size: 16 residues. CDR3: CASSFQADGRGNEQFF. CDR3 bases: TGTGCCAGCAGTTTCCAGGCTGACGGGAGAGGCAATGAGCAGTTCTTC.

The CDR3 loop reads CAISPDRGLNNGYTF. CDR3 bases: TGTGCCATCAGCCCGGACAGGGGGTTGAATAATGGCTACACCTTC. The genes are TRBV10-3 and TRBJ1-2; 10 nucleotides agree with TRBD1. This CDR3 has 15 amino acids. The V gene's germline CDR1 is ENHRY and CDR2 SYGVKD. V dropped 6 bases and J dropped 6; count of bases not matched to a gene: 10.

V is TRBV4-1 and J is TRBJ1-4; the D gene is possibly TRBD1 (5 bases). This CDR3 is 15 amino acids long. V lost 2 bases and J 6 bases, leaving 13 bases between the germline ends. Germline V gene sequence: CDR1 MGHRA, CDR2 YSYEKL. CDR3 DNA sequence: TGCGCCAGCAGCCAAAGCGGGGGTTGGGATGAAAAACTGTTTTTT. Amino acids: CASSQSGGWDEKLFF.

The V gene is TRBV14, the J gene TRBJ1-2; 7 bases fit TRBD1. The CDR3 loop spans 14 amino acids. Germline loops: CDR1 SGHDN, CDR2 FVKESK. Trimming removed 1 base from V and 5 bases from J; junction bases left unmatched: 4. The CDR3 reads CASSQVAGGYGYTF. The CDR3 bases are TGTGCCAGCAGCCAAGTTGCAGGGGGTTATGGCTACACCTTC.

This sequence joins TRBV7-9 and TRBJ1-1; D remains unclear. V lost 5 bases and J 7 bases, leaving 11 bases between the germline ends. The CDR3 runs 12 residues. The germline gives CDR1 SEHNR, CDR2 FQNEAQ (reference sequence). CDR3 nucleotides: TGTGCCAGCAGCGAGGTAACGGTTGAAGCTTTCTTT. This translates into CASSEVTVEAFF.

The J gene is TRBJ2-5, the V gene TRBV6-5; no clear D. Between the trimmed V and J ends, which lost 5 bases and 5 bases, there was a span of 12 bases. The germline V gene encodes CDR1 MNHEY and CDR2 SVGAGI. There are 13 residues in the CDR3. In DNA, the CDR3 is TGTGCCAGCAGTCACCCCCTGGGGGAGACCCAGTACTTC. Translating gives CASSHPLGETQYF.

The chain couples TRBV20-1 to TRBJ2-3; TRBD2 agrees at 8 bases. The CDR3 totals 15 residues. Unmatched junction bases numbered 3, after V lost 1 base and J lost 0 bases. Germline CDR1 and CDR2: DFQATT and SNEGSKA (reference sequence). As DNA, the CDR3 is TGCAGTGCTAGAGGGGCTAGCGGGAGCACAGATACGCAGTATTTT. It specifies CSARGASGSTDTQYF.

The chain combines TRBV6-5 with TRBJ1-5, with D unclear. V dropped 7 bases and J dropped 3 bases, with 10 bases sitting between them. Germline V gene data show CDR1 as MNHEY and CDR2 as SVGAGI. This CDR3 is 13 amino acids long. CDR3 region: CASTGSINQPQHF. CDR3 nucleotides: TGTGCCAGCACTGGGAGTATCAATCAGCCCCAGCATTTT.

This chain uses TRBV9 with TRBJ2-5; 7 bases are a match to TRBD2. Germline values: CDR1 SGDLS, CDR2 YYNGEE. CDR3 length: 14 residues. V dropped 3 bases and J dropped 2; count of bases not matched to a gene: 4. DNA of the CDR3: TGTGCCAGCAGCGATGGGCGGGGGCAAGAGACCCAGTACTTC. It yields the protein CASSDGRGQETQYF. The variable domain in full, completed from reference TRBV9 and TRBJ2-5, reads DSGVTQTPKHLITATGQRVTLRCSPRSGDLSVYWYQQSLDQGLQFLIQYYNGEERAKGNILERFSAQQFPDLHSELNLSSLELGDSALYFCASSDGRGQETQYFGPGTRLLVL.

This chain joins TRBV13 and TRBJ2-6; no firm D call. The V gene's germline CDR1 is PRHDT and CDR2 FYEKMQ (reference sequence). The CDR3 consists of 15 residues. V shed 3 bases and J shed 3 bases, with 9 bases lying between them. CDR3 nucleotides: TGTGCCAGCAGCTTCCGCGGTAGTGGGGCCAACGTCCTGACTTTC. Its translation: CASSFRGSGANVLTF.

CDR3 loop: CAISEPGQGNEQYF. The DNA of the CDR3 is TGTGCCATCAGTGAACCGGGACAGGGTAACGAGCAGTACTTC. The chain joins TRBV10-3 to TRBJ2-7; 9 bases are a match to TRBD1. Trimming at V came to 3 bases and at J to 5 bases, leaving 5 bases not matched to a gene. The CDR3 covers 14 residues. Germline assignment: CDR1 ENHRY and CDR2 SYGVKD.

V usage is TRBV5-5 and J usage is TRBJ1-4, with a possible D match to TRBD1 (6 bases). V was pared by 1 base and J by 7 bases, with 14 bases between. CDR3 length equals 15 residues. Germline CDR1 reads SGHKS; CDR2 reads YYEKEE (reference sequence). CDR3 loop: CASSLNGGAGEKLFF. CDR3 DNA sequence: TGTGCCAGCAGCTTGAATGGGGGGGCAGGTGAAAAACTGTTTTTT.

This sequence joins TRBV7-8 and TRBJ2-6; 7 positions agree with TRBD1. CDR3 size: 16 residues. CDR1 is SGHVS and CDR2 is FQNEAQ in the germline V gene. The trim removed 2 bases at V and 4 bases at J, leaving 5 bases unmatched. CDR3 amino acids: CASSLSGTAGANVLTF. CDR3 DNA: TGTGCCAGCAGCTTATCTGGGACAGCAGGGGCCAACGTCCTGACTTTC.